One sample yielded the 30 T cell receptor beta chains listed below, sequenced in a study of T cell changes during pregnancy in multiple sclerosis. Assay used: immunoSEQ multiplex PCR; TCRdb lists only in-frame clones, some missing. The repertoire consists of approximately 40,000 clones, with about 90% occurring once and the leading ten covering about 0.4%. Sequencing used CD4+ T cells from peripheral blood mononuclear cells, obtained after pregnancy. All receptors derive from a female donor in good health, enrolled as a control in a pregnancy study.

This rearrangement joins TRBV7-2 to TRBJ1-4; D call uncertain. The ends were cut back, 1 base at V and 7 bases at J, with 13 bases in the middle. In germline, CDR1 is SGHTA, CDR2 FQGNSA. CDR3 length: 15 residues. CDR3 amino acids: CASSLDRSRGEKLFF. In DNA form, the CDR3 reads TGTGCCAGCAGCTTAGACCGGTCGCGGGGTGAAAAACTGTTTTTT.

This chain uses TRBV6-1 with TRBJ2-5; TRBD2 agrees at 9 bases. The V segment lost 7 bases and the J segment 5 bases; nucleotides outside the gene matches: 11. CDR3 length: 15 amino acids. Germline CDR1 is MNHNS and CDR2 is SASEGT. The CDR3: CASTAYSGRHETQYF. The CDR3 nucleotides read TGTGCCAGCACCGCTTATAGCGGGAGACATGAGACCCAGTACTTC.

The chain recombines TRBV11-1 with TRBJ1-3; a possible D gene is TRBD1 (6 bases). Trimming removed 5 bases from V and 0 bases from J, with 11 bases in between. The length of the CDR3 is 15 residues. The germline V gene has CDR1 SGHAT and CDR2 FQDESV (reference sequence). Here the CDR3 DNA reads TGTGCCAGCAGCATAGGGACACACTCTGGAAACACCATATATTTT. Residues: CASSIGTHSGNTIYF.

The chain carries TRBV11-2 and TRBJ1-5; no clear D gene. The CDR3 has 13 residues. V lost 0 bases, J lost 6 bases, and 6 bases lay in between. Germline-derived CDR1 and CDR2 are SGHAT and FQNNGV. In DNA form, the CDR3 reads TGTGCCAGCAGCTTAGATCGGGGTCAGCCCCAGCATTTT. It is translated as CASSLDRGQPQHF. The full variable domain, with the rest looked up from reference TRBV11-2 and TRBJ1-5, is EAGVAQSPRYKIIEKRQSVAFWCNPISGHATLYWYQQILGQGPKLLIQFQNNGVVDDSQLPKDRFSAERLKGVDSTLKIQPAKLEDSAVYLCASSLDRGQPQHFGDGTRLSIL.

This clone showed up just once. The chain carries TRBV7-2 and TRBJ2-5, with 7 bases aligning to TRBD2. Germline V gene data show CDR1 as SGHTA and CDR2 as FQGNSA. The CDR3 covers 13 residues. J gave up 5 bases and V 1 base, and 1 base lay outside the gene matches. The chain's CDR3 is CASSLVGGETQYF. The CDR3 coding sequence is TGTGCCAGCAGCTTAGTCGGGGGGGAGACCCAGTACTTC. Full variable domain (missing parts from reference TRBV7-2 and TRBJ2-5): GAGVSQSPSNKVTEKGKDVELRCDPISGHTALYWYRQSLGQGLEFLIYFQGNSAPDKSGLPSDRFSAERTGGSVSTLTIQRTQQEDSAVYLCASSLVGGETQYFGPGTRLLVL.

The rearrangement uses TRBV6-5 and TRBJ1-2; TRBD1 aligns across 8 bases. Trimming cost V 8 bases and J 4 bases; bases outside gene matches: 12. Germline V gene data show CDR1 as MNHEY and CDR2 as SVGAGI. There are 15 residues in the CDR3. CDR3 DNA sequence: TGTGCCAGCGAGTTATCCAGGGGGCGCGGCTATGGCTACACCTTC. Its protein product is CASELSRGRGYGYTF.

The chain links TRBV4-3 to TRBJ1-2; 7 positions match TRBD1. V lost 4 bases, J lost 3 bases, and 8 bases stayed unmatched. The CDR3 covers 15 residues. CDR1 is LGHNA and CDR2 is YSLEER in the germline V gene. CDR3 bases: TGCGCCAGCAGCCCGGGACAGTCTCTCGACTATGGCTACACCTTC. Translating gives CASSPGQSLDYGYTF.

The V and J genes are TRBV15 and TRBJ1-1, with D possibly being TRBD1 (5 bases). Germline-derived CDR1 and CDR2 are LNHNV and YYDKDF (reference sequence). This CDR3 has 14 amino acids. Deletions cut 8 bases from V and 5 bases from J, with 18 bases between. CDR3 in DNA: TGTGCCACCTCTTCCGGGGGGATAGGGACTGAAGCTTTCTTT. It yields the protein CATSSGGIGTEAFF.

This rearrangement joins TRBV28 to TRBJ1-4; 7 bases agree with TRBD1. The junction had 7 bases not matched to a gene; V was cut back by 5 bases and J by 7 bases. The CDR3 extends over 14 amino acids. Germline loops: CDR1 MDHEN, CDR2 SYDVKM. The CDR3 here is CASSETGTGEKLFF. CDR3 bases: TGTGCCAGCAGTGAGACAGGGACGGGTGAAAAACTGTTTTTT.

This rearrangement joins TRBV28 to TRBJ2-7, with D tentatively TRBD2 (6 bases). Germline V gives CDR1 MDHEN, CDR2 SYDVKM. CDR3 length: 15 residues. The V end was cut by 1 base, the J end by 0 bases, with 10 bases between. The CDR3 region is CASSLFTGGSYEQYF. CDR3 nucleotide sequence: TGTGCCAGCAGTTTATTTACCGGGGGCTCCTACGAGCAGTACTTC.

The V call is TRBV23-1, the J call TRBJ2-7; D might be TRBD1 (6 bases). TRBV23-1 is an ORF, and what it does is uncertain. This CDR3 comprises 13 residues. The V and J ends lost 7 bases and 3 bases respectively, with 13 bases between them. The CDR3 DNA follows: TGCGCCAGCAACTCCACAGGGAGCTACGAGCAGTACTTC. The encoded protein is CASNSTGSYEQYF.

The chain recombines TRBV27 with TRBJ2-7; no reliable D call. V was cut by 0 bases and J by 6 bases, with 15 bases left in between. CDR3 length: 15 residues. Germline CDR1 MNHEY, CDR2 SMNVEV (reference sequence). CDR3 DNA: TGTGCCAGCAGTTTATCGGGTGTAGGAGTTCGCGAGCAGTACTTC. It specifies CASSLSGVGVREQYF.

This rearrangement joins TRBV5-1 to TRBJ2-7; perhaps TRBD2 as D (6 bases). Looked up from germline, CDR1 is SGHRS and CDR2 is YFSETQ. V gave up 0 bases and J gave up 3 bases, with 7 bases separating them. The CDR3 totals 13 residues. CDR3 amino acids: CASSLADYYEQYF. In DNA form, the CDR3 reads TGCGCCAGCAGCTTGGCGGACTACTACGAGCAGTACTTC.

The V call is TRBV4-3, the J call TRBJ1-5; TRBD1 is a possible D gene (6 bases). This CDR3 region has 14 residues. The V gene lost 1 base and the J gene lost 7 bases, with 11 bases spanning the gap. Germline V gene sequence: CDR1 LGHNA, CDR2 YSLEER. CDR3 amino acids: CASSQGQAVQPQHF. The CDR3 DNA follows: TGCGCCAGCAGCCAAGGACAGGCGGTCCAGCCCCAGCATTTT.

The rearrangement links TRBV2 to TRBJ2-3; 7 bases fit TRBD2. This CDR3 contains 16 residues. With V trimmed by 0 bases and J by 3 bases, 6 bases remained unmatched. Germline CDR1 is SNHLY and CDR2 is FYNNEI. Here the CDR3 reads CASSEARASGTDTQYF. The CDR3 bases are TGTGCCAGCAGTGAAGCAAGGGCTAGCGGAACAGATACGCAGTATTTT.

The chain has TRBV19 and TRBJ1-2; D perhaps matches TRBD1 (5 bases). The CDR3 loop spans 13 amino acids. Germline V CDR1 and CDR2: LNHDA, SQIVND (reference sequence). V gave up 4 bases and J gave up 4 bases, with 10 bases separating them. CDR3 nucleotides: TGTGCCAGTAGTAAGGTGGGGCTCTATGGCTACACCTTC. It yields the protein CASSKVGLYGYTF.

V usage is TRBV6-5 and J usage is TRBJ2-1, with 7 positions matching TRBD2. The J segment lost 8 bases and the V segment lost 4 bases, leaving 2 bases of the junction unmatched. Germline V gene lookup returns CDR1 MNHEY and CDR2 SVGAGI. The CDR3 is 12 residues long. DNA of the CDR3: TGTGCCAGCAGTTGGGGGGGATATGAGCAGTTCTTC. This encodes CASSWGGYEQFF.

The chain links TRBV12-5 to TRBJ1-2; D not certain. Germline lookup yields CDR1 LGHNT and CDR2 FRNRAP. This CDR3 has 14 residues. The ends were cut back, 4 bases at V and 1 base at J, with 10 bases in the middle. The DNA of the CDR3 is TGTGCTAGTGGTTCCATGGGCAATAACTATGGCTACACCTTC. Its protein product is CASGSMGNNYGYTF.

The genes are TRBV7-2 and TRBJ2-7; the D is unclear. V was trimmed by 5 bases and J by 1 base, leaving 6 bases between them. The CDR3 totals 12 residues. Per germline, CDR1 SGHTA and CDR2 FQGNSA. The CDR3: CASSHGSYEQYF. The CDR3, as DNA: TGTGCCAGCAGCCACGGTTCCTACGAGCAGTACTTC.

This chain links TRBV5-4 with TRBJ1-2, with TRBD1 as a possible D gene (5 bases). V was trimmed by 4 bases and J by 5 bases, leaving 18 bases between them. Germline loops: CDR1 SGHNT, CDR2 YYREEE (reference sequence). This CDR3 contains 15 residues. This chain's CDR3 is CASSLPPTEDYGYTF. The CDR3 DNA reads TGTGCCAGCAGCCTCCCCCCGACAGAGGATTATGGCTACACCTTC.

The chain carries TRBV15 and TRBJ2-1, with D tentatively TRBD2 (5 bases). Germline CDR1 is LNHNV and CDR2 is YYDKDF (reference sequence). The V end was cut by 3 bases, the J end by 0 bases, with 9 bases between. The CDR3 is 15 amino acids. The CDR3 region has the DNA TGTGCCACCAGCAGGGACTTAACCTCCTACAATGAGCAGTTCTTC. Its protein product is CATSRDLTSYNEQFF.

The chain recombines TRBV4-2 with TRBJ2-6, with 10 bases fitting TRBD1. The CDR3 contains 21 residues. V was clipped by 1 base and J by 0 bases; unmatched bases: 12. In germline, CDR1 is LGHNA, CDR2 YNFKEQ. CDR3 coding DNA: TGTGCCAGCAGCCAAGCGGGGACAGGGGCCGCCCTTCGCTCTGGGGCCAACGTCCTGACTTTC. This gives the protein CASSQAGTGAALRSGANVLTF.

This sequence joins TRBV10-3 and TRBJ1-6; TRBD1 matches at 7 bases. V lost 4 bases, J lost 10 bases, and 10 bases stayed unmatched. CDR3 length: 15 residues. Germline V gives CDR1 ENHRY, CDR2 SYGVKD. CDR3 nucleotide sequence: TGTGCCATCAGTGGTACCGGGACAGCCGCATCACCCCTCCACTTT. As protein: CAISGTGTAASPLHF.

The V call is TRBV7-8, the J call TRBJ2-3; 11 positions agree with TRBD2. The germline CDR1 and CDR2 sequences are SGHVS and FQNEAQ. J lost 0 bases, V lost 5 bases, and 4 bases had no gene match. This CDR3 has 16 residues. The CDR3 loop reads CASSPRTSGSTDTQYF. Written as DNA, the CDR3 is TGTGCCAGCAGCCCTAGGACTAGCGGGAGCACAGATACGCAGTATTTT.

V and J are TRBV27 and TRBJ2-3; the D is unclear. The CDR3 sequence is 14 residues long. Between the trimmed V and J ends, which lost 4 bases and 6 bases, there was a span of 14 bases. CDR1 is MNHEY, CDR2 SMNVEV, per germline (reference sequence). CDR3 in DNA: TGTGCCAGCAGTTCCCCCACCCACTGGGATACGCAGTATTTT. This sequence encodes CASSSPTHWDTQYF.

The chain couples TRBV6-1 to TRBJ1-1; D not certain. CDR1 and CDR2 from the germline V gene are MNHNS and SASEGT. The CDR3 runs 15 residues. The V end lost 0 bases, the J end lost 11 bases, and 19 bases lay between the germline ends. The CDR3 is CASSEADWIPGSAFF. Here the CDR3 DNA reads TGTGCCAGCAGTGAAGCCGACTGGATCCCCGGTTCGGCTTTCTTT.

This rearrangement joins TRBV5-1 to TRBJ1-1; D gene ambiguous. Germline V lookup: CDR1 SGHRS, CDR2 YFSETQ. V was clipped by 4 bases and J by 5 bases, with 15 bases between them. The length of the CDR3 is 14 residues. The CDR3 region is CASSLTFGGTEAFF. In DNA, the CDR3 is TGCGCCAGCAGCCTTACTTTCGGCGGTACTGAAGCTTTCTTT.

The V gene is TRBV4-1, the J gene TRBJ1-2; unclear D gene. CDR1 and CDR2 from the germline V gene are MGHRA and YSYEKL. The CDR3 is made up of 15 amino acids. V lost 1 base and J lost 7, with 16 bases in between. CDR3 in amino acids: CASSQGGKPMLGYTF. The CDR3 bases are TGCGCCAGCAGCCAAGGCGGGAAACCGATGCTTGGCTACACCTTC.

This rearrangement joins TRBV30 to TRBJ2-3, with 9 bases that match TRBD2. The V gene end was trimmed by 8 bases and the J gene end by 1 base; junction bases not matched to a gene: 13. The CDR3 runs 16 residues. Germline values: CDR1 GTSNPN, CDR2 SVGIG (reference sequence). The CDR3 DNA is TGTGCCACCCTGGGATGGGTAGCGGGGGGCACAGATACGCAGTATTTT. It is translated as CATLGWVAGGTDTQYF.

The chain employs TRBV4-2 and TRBJ2-3; 11 positions agree with TRBD2. The CDR3 consists of 16 residues. V gave up 2 bases and J gave up 2 bases; unmatched junction bases: 3. Germline V gene lookup returns CDR1 LGHNA and CDR2 YNFKEQ. In nucleotides, the CDR3 is TGTGCCAGCAGCCAAATGGGACTAGCGGTCACAGATACGCAGTATTTT. Protein product: CASSQMGLAVTDTQYF.